The sequence of this TCR beta chain was determined in a study of T cells in narcolepsy. The wider study: Healthy controls were enrolled alongside patients with narcolepsy type 1 or type 2.

Findings of the study overall: Blood of same and different patients, but not healthy controls, reportedly held recurring autoreactive clonotypes. Some memory CD4+ repertoires had no autoreactive clone sequences. HCRT-specific and TRIB2-specific autoreactive clonotypes appeared among same-patient CSF and blood CD4+ clonotypes.

Per the germline V gene, CDR1 is WNHNN and CDR2 is SYGVQD (reference sequence). The CDR3 is 15 residues long. The junction had 9 bases not matched to a gene; V was cut back by 8 bases and J by 2 bases. The table came from immunoSEQ multiplex PCR; TCRdb's copy has only in-frame clones and leaves some out. This table holds 25,000 or so clones, approximately 80% found once. Comment on this clone: Its target is unknown.

This TCR derives from a human donor with narcolepsy. The V and J genes are TRBV10-1 and TRBJ1-5, with 7 bases matching TRBD1. Sequencing was performed on CD45RA- memory CD4+ T cells from PBMCs. This CDR3 is CASERTGGGNQPQHF. The CDR3, as DNA: TGCGCCAGCGAAAGGACAGGTGGAGGCAATCAGCCCCAGCATTTT.